Following are 30 T cell receptor beta chains from one sample sequenced in a study of T cells in Graves' hyperthyroidism and ophthalmopathy. TCR beta CDR3 region amplification was performed from RNA transcripts. A first-round RT-PCR of the TCR CDR3 used the HTBI primer set. Each CDR3 protein is one row after TCRdb ran MiXCR on the multiplex PCR reads. Altogether hundreds of thousands of distinct CDR3 sequences are present, roughly 40% being singletons, with the ten largest covering 8% to 9%. Sequencing was carried out using blood. These TCRs come from a man between 18 and 29 years old with Graves' hyperthyroidism.

This clonotype has ten or more counts. This rearrangement joins TRBV29-1 to TRBJ2-5; TRBD2 matches at 10 bases. Germline V gene lookup returns CDR1 SQVTM and CDR2 ANQGSEA. With V trimmed by 7 bases and J by 5 bases, 16 bases remained unmatched. This CDR3 has 16 amino acids. CDR3 amino acids: CSATGGLAVRGETQYF. The CDR3 DNA reads TGCAGCGCTACAGGAGGACTAGCGGTCAGAGGGGAGACCCAGTACTTC.

This clonotype was recorded many times. The rearrangement uses TRBV2 and TRBJ1-6; 8 bases match TRBD1. V lost 9 bases and J lost 6; bases outside the gene matches: 10. The CDR3 sequence is 15 residues long. Germline V gene data show CDR1 as SNHLY and CDR2 as FYNNEI. The CDR3 region is CASRDRGGGNSPLHF. CDR3 coding DNA: TGTGCCAGTAGAGACAGGGGAGGGGGTAATTCACCCCTCCACTTT. Supplemented by reference TRBV2 and TRBJ1-6, the full variable domain reads EPEVTQTPSHQVTQMGQEVILRCVPISNHLYFYWYRQILGQKVEFLVSFYNNEISEKSEIFDDQFSVERPDGSNFTLKIRSTKLEDSAMYFCASRDRGGGNSPLHFGNGTRLTVT.

The chain employs TRBV2 and TRBJ2-1; unclear D gene. The V and J ends lost 10 bases and 1 base respectively, with 14 bases between them. The CDR3 covers 14 residues. Germline V CDR1 and CDR2: SNHLY, FYNNEI. CDR3 nucleotide sequence: TGTGCCAAATGGAGCAAAGAGTCCTACAATGAGCAGTTCTTC. Its protein is CAKWSKESYNEQFF.

The rearrangement links TRBV2 to TRBJ1-4; 8 bases map to TRBD1. The CDR3 runs to 17 residues. CDR1 SNHLY and CDR2 FYNNEI come from the germline V gene. With 4 bases clipped from V and 12 bases from J, the junction kept 19 bases outside the gene matches. The CDR3 bases are TGTGCCAGCAGTGGCAACAGGGGGAGTCCCTCTCCTGGGGAACTGTTTTTT. Protein sequence: CASSGNRGSPSPGELFF. The variable domain in full, with the rest retrieved from reference TRBV2 and TRBJ1-4, is EPEVTQTPSHQVTQMGQEVILRCVPISNHLYFYWYRQILGQKVEFLVSFYNNEISEKSEIFDDQFSVERPDGSNFTLKIRSTKLEDSAMYFCASSGNRGSPSPGELFFGSGTQLSVL.

This clonotype has a count of ten or more. The J gene is TRBJ2-6, the V gene TRBV7-6, with D hard to call. Germline CDR1 and CDR2: SGHVS and FNYEAQ. Trimming shortened V by 5 bases and J by 0 bases, and 14 bases separated the two germline ends. The CDR3 is 17 amino acids. The CDR3 bases are TGTGCCAGCAGCCCCTTCTATCCTCCCTCTGGGGCCAACGTCCTGACTTTC. This sequence encodes CASSPFYPPSGANVLTF. Variable domain in full (rest from reference TRBV7-6 and TRBJ2-6): GAGVSQSPRYKVTKRGQDVALRCDPISGHVSLYWYRQALGQGPEFLTYFNYEAQQDKSGLPNDRFSAERPEGSISTLTIQRTEQRDSAMYRCASSPFYPPSGANVLTFGAGSRLTVL.

CDR3 residues: CSVRTGDYTF. CDR3 coding DNA: TGCAGCGTCCGGACAGGGGACTACACCTTC. The chain has TRBV29-1 and TRBJ1-2; 9 bases are shared with TRBD1. This CDR3 comprises 10 residues. Germline lookup yields CDR1 SQVTM and CDR2 ANQGSEA. J lost 10 bases, V lost 6 bases, and 3 bases had no gene match. The entire variable domain, with the rest obtained from reference TRBV29-1 and TRBJ1-2, is as follows: SAVISQKPSRDICQRGTSLTIQCQVDSQVTMMFWYRQQPGQSLTLIATANQGSEATYESGFVIDKFPISRPNLTFSTLTVSNMSPEDSSIYLCSVRTGDYTFGSGTRLTVV.

This chain joins TRBV4-3 and TRBJ2-7, with 9 bases matching TRBD1. The CDR3 spans 16 residues. J gave up 3 bases and V 0 bases, and 6 bases lay outside the gene matches. CDR1 is LGHNA and CDR2 is YSLEER in the germline V gene. The CDR3 DNA reads as TGCGCCAGCAGCCAAGATCAAGGACAGGGGTTCTACGAGCAGTACTTC. Residues: CASSQDQGQGFYEQYF.

This chain connects TRBV13 to TRBJ2-7; TRBD2 is a possible D gene (6 bases). The CDR3 covers 14 residues. The germline V gene has CDR1 PRHDT and CDR2 FYEKMQ (reference sequence). Trimming pared 5 bases from V and 6 bases from J, leaving 17 bases between. This chain's CDR3 is CASSPIPEGSEQYF. As DNA, the CDR3 is TGTGCCAGCAGCCCAATTCCGGAGGGATCCGAGCAGTACTTC. Supplemented by reference TRBV13 and TRBJ2-7, the full variable domain reads AAGVIQSPRHLIKEKRETATLKCYPIPRHDTVYWYQQGPGQDPQFLISFYEKMQSDKGSIPDRFSAQQFSDYHSELNMSSLELGDSALYFCASSPIPEGSEQYFGPGTRLTVT.

This clonotype appeared a few times. CDR3 region: CASSSVGFTHEAFF. DNA for the CDR3: TGTGCCAGCAGTTCTGTAGGCTTTACCCATGAAGCTTTCTTT. The chain employs TRBV11-2 and TRBJ1-1, with no clear D. This CDR3 is 14 amino acids long. Germline assignment: CDR1 SGHAT and CDR2 FQNNGV. Trimming cost V 6 bases and J 7 bases, with 18 bases left between them.

This clonotype was picked up a small number of times. The chain links TRBV12-3 or TRBV12-4 to TRBJ1-1; no clear D gene. V was clipped by 7 bases and J by 1 base, with 10 bases between them. CDR3 length: 13 amino acids. CDR3 in DNA: TGTGCCAGCATCGAGAGGGCGAACACTGAAGCTTTCTTT. Its translation is CASIERANTEAFF.

This clonotype was found a few times. J is TRBJ2-7 and V is TRBV6-1; perhaps TRBD1 as D (5 bases). Germline CDR1 reads MNHNS; CDR2 reads SASEGT. Deletions cut 2 bases from V and 7 bases from J, with 12 bases between. CDR3 size: 13 residues. CDR3 region: CASSELRVWEQYF. In nucleotides, the CDR3 is TGTGCCAGCAGTGAACTCAGGGTTTGGGAGCAGTACTTC.

V gene TRBV25-1 combines with J gene TRBJ1-1; D is possibly TRBD1 (5 bases). V was shortened by 6 bases and J by 6 bases, with 17 bases between the two germline ends. Germline V lookup: CDR1 MGHDK, CDR2 SYGVNS. There are 14 residues in the CDR3. The CDR3 nucleotides are TGTGCCAGCAGCCAATCACCGGGAGGGGCTGAAGCTTTCTTT. This gives the protein CASSQSPGGAEAFF.

This clonotype has a handful of counts. The rearrangement uses TRBV10-3 and TRBJ1-2, with 8 bases lining up with TRBD1. Losses at the gene ends were 10 bases for V and 5 bases for J; bases not matched to a gene: 9. CDR1 ENHRY and CDR2 SYGVKD come from the germline V gene. This CDR3 comprises 13 residues. The CDR3 DNA reads as TGTGCCACCGGTGACAGGGGCCAATATGGCTACACCTTC. It translates to CATGDRGQYGYTF.

The table lists this clonotype with many counts. The genes are TRBV7-9 and TRBJ2-2; unclear D gene. There are 13 residues in the CDR3. The V gene lost 1 base and the J gene lost 4 bases, with 4 bases spanning the gap. Germline V CDR1 and CDR2: SEHNR, FQNEAQ (reference sequence). The CDR3 DNA follows: TGTGCCAGCAGCTTAGGAGCCACCGGGGAGCTGTTTTTT. It is translated as CASSLGATGELFF.

V usage is TRBV29-1 and J usage is TRBJ1-2, with D possibly TRBD1 on 6 matching bases. CDR1 SQVTM and CDR2 ANQGSEA come from the germline V gene. This CDR3 comprises 17 residues. CDR3 sequence (DNA): TGCAGTGCTGACCCCCAAGCGGATCGGGGGGCCAACTATGGCTACACCTTC. It specifies CSADPQADRGANYGYTF.

This clonotype was counted ten times or more. The rearrangement joins TRBV20-1 to TRBJ1-5; D gene unclear. Between the trimmed V and J ends, which lost 6 bases and 0 bases, there was a span of 9 bases. In germline, CDR1 is DFQATT, CDR2 SNEGSKA (reference sequence). There are 13 residues in the CDR3. CDR3 region: CSASNFSNQPQHF. The CDR3 DNA reads TGCAGTGCCTCAAACTTTAGCAATCAGCCCCAGCATTTT.

The chain employs TRBV19 and TRBJ1-1; TRBD1 matches at 7 bases. V was clipped by 3 bases and J by 10 bases; unmatched bases: 2. This CDR3 spans 11 amino acids. Germline loops: CDR1 LNHDA, CDR2 SQIVND (reference sequence). The DNA for the CDR3 is TGTGCCAGTAGTATTTGGACAGGAGCTTTCTTT. Protein product: CASSIWTGAFF.

For this clonotype: The junction and the germline gene differ at one end; a read error may be behind it. The V call is TRBV2, the J call TRBJ1-6; 7 bases are a match to TRBD1. In germline, CDR1 is SNHLY, CDR2 FYNNEI. The length of the CDR3 is 13 residues. The CDR3 DNA reads TGTGCCGGCAGAGCAGGGGGAGATTCACCCCTCCACTTT. This gives the protein CAGRAGGDSPLHF.

This clonotype showed up many times. The chain is built from TRBV25-1 and TRBJ2-7; either TRBD1 or TRBD2 may supply D (5 bases each). Germline-derived CDR1 and CDR2 are MGHDK and SYGVNS. This CDR3 contains 13 residues. Between the trimmed V and J ends, which lost 6 bases and 3 bases, there was a span of 12 bases. This CDR3 reads CASRPGPCYEQYF. The CDR3 DNA sequence: TGTGCCAGCAGGCCGGGACCCTGCTACGAGCAGTACTTC.

This clonotype was seen only a few times. V gene TRBV9 combines with J gene TRBJ2-7; a possible D gene is TRBD1 (6 bases). The germline gives CDR1 SGDLS, CDR2 YYNGEE. This CDR3 has 13 amino acids. V shed 4 bases and J shed 5 bases, with 13 bases lying between them. Here the CDR3 reads CASSPGARDEQYF. The CDR3 DNA reads TGTGCCAGCAGCCCAGGGGCCCGTGACGAGCAGTACTTC.

The J gene is TRBJ1-2, the V gene TRBV7-2, with D unresolved. Trimming took off 5 bases at V and 2 bases at J, with 15 bases between the two ends. The CDR3 spans 15 residues. CDR1 SGHTA and CDR2 FQGNSA come from the germline V gene. The CDR3 DNA reads TGTGCCAGCAGCCCTCACGGACGGCTGAACTATGGCTACACCTTC. It is translated as CASSPHGRLNYGYTF.

The V call is TRBV20-1, the J call TRBJ1-1; TRBD1 agrees at 7 bases. This CDR3 is built from 13 residues. The V and J ends lost 6 bases and 7 bases, in that order; junction bases with no gene match: 11. Germline-derived CDR1 and CDR2 are DFQATT and SNEGSKA (reference sequence). The CDR3 nucleotides read TGCAGTGCGCCGGACAGGAGGGGAGGTGAAGCTTTCTTT. This gives the protein CSAPDRRGGEAFF.

V gene TRBV6-5 combines with J gene TRBJ1-6; D might be TRBD1 (5 bases). CDR3 length equals 14 residues. V dropped 6 bases and J dropped 7 bases, with 13 bases sitting between them. Germline values: CDR1 MNHEY, CDR2 SVGAGI. CDR3 in DNA: TGTGCCAGCAGCGAGGGGTGGGGAAATTCACCCCTCCACTTT. This gives the protein CASSEGWGNSPLHF.

The chain has TRBV2 and TRBJ1-2; 8 positions agree with TRBD1. Germline CDR1 SNHLY, CDR2 FYNNEI. Trimming cost V 8 bases and J 4 bases; bases outside gene matches: 6. This CDR3 has 13 amino acids. CDR3 residues: CASVGQGPYGYTF. CDR3 nucleotides: TGTGCCAGCGTCGGACAGGGACCCTATGGCTACACCTTC.

In this sample, this clonotype turned up many times. The chain joins TRBV29-1 to TRBJ2-7; TRBD2 matches 8 bases. Per the germline V gene, CDR1 is SQVTM and CDR2 is ANQGSEA. CDR3 size: 13 residues. V dropped 3 bases and J dropped 2; count of bases not matched to a gene: 3. The CDR3 reads CSVEREAPYEQYF. The DNA of the CDR3 is TGCAGCGTTGAGCGGGAGGCCCCCTACGAGCAGTACTTC.

The chain recombines TRBV7-6 with TRBJ1-6; possibly TRBD1 for D (6 bases). The CDR3 totals 13 residues. Germline V lookup: CDR1 SGHVS, CDR2 FNYEAQ. Between the trimmed V and J ends, which lost 5 bases and 8 bases, there was a span of 10 bases. DNA for the CDR3: TGTGCCAGCAGCGTTAAGGGGGATTCACCCCTCCACTTT. It specifies CASSVKGDSPLHF. Looking up the rest from reference TRBV7-6 and TRBJ1-6 gives the full variable domain: GAGVSQSPRYKVTKRGQDVALRCDPISGHVSLYWYRQALGQGPEFLTYFNYEAQQDKSGLPNDRFSAERPEGSISTLTIQRTEQRDSAMYRCASSVKGDSPLHFGNGTRLTVT.

This clonotype has just a few counts. The chain couples TRBV7-6 to TRBJ2-2; 7 bases agree with TRBD1. V trimming: 4 bases; J trimming: 1 base; junction bases outside the gene matches: 6. CDR3 length: 16 residues. CDR1 and CDR2 from the germline V gene are SGHVS and FNYEAQ. The CDR3 sequence is CASSSLRGRNTGELFF. Written as DNA, the CDR3 is TGTGCCAGCAGCTCCCTAAGGGGGCGGAACACCGGGGAGCTGTTTTTT. The full variable domain, its missing parts supplied by reference TRBV7-6 and TRBJ2-2, is GAGVSQSPRYKVTKRGQDVALRCDPISGHVSLYWYRQALGQGPEFLTYFNYEAQQDKSGLPNDRFSAERPEGSISTLTIQRTEQRDSAMYRCASSSLRGRNTGELFFGEGSRLTVL.

The gene calls are TRBV25-1 and TRBJ1-2, with a weak D call TRBD1 (5 bases). The CDR3 extends over 13 amino acids. The V end lost 4 bases, the J end lost 6 bases, and 12 bases lay between the germline ends. Germline CDR1 and CDR2: MGHDK and SYGVNS. The CDR3: CASSARGTDGYTF. Here the CDR3 DNA reads TGTGCCAGCAGTGCTAGAGGGACGGATGGCTACACCTTC.

The rearrangement links TRBV7-2 to TRBJ1-1, with 11 bases matching TRBD1. CDR3 length: 17 residues. V lost 4 bases and J lost 0; bases outside the gene matches: 7. Germline V lookup: CDR1 SGHTA, CDR2 FQGNSA. CDR3 sequence: CASSSDRGQVMNTEAFF. DNA of the CDR3: TGTGCCAGCAGCTCGGACAGGGGGCAGGTTATGAACACTGAAGCTTTCTTT. The entire variable domain, with the rest obtained from reference TRBV7-2 and TRBJ1-1, is as follows: GAGVSQSPSNKVTEKGKDVELRCDPISGHTALYWYRQSLGQGLEFLIYFQGNSAPDKSGLPSDRFSAERTGGSVSTLTIQRTQQEDSAVYLCASSSDRGQVMNTEAFFGQGTRLTVV.

This clonotype was seen at least ten times. This CDR3 reads CAIRDVDSNQPQHF. CDR3 in DNA: TGTGCCATCCGGGACGTAGATAGCAATCAGCCCCAGCATTTT. J is TRBJ1-5 and V is TRBV10-3; tentative D call: TRBD1 (5 bases). The V end was cut by 8 bases, the J end by 0 bases, with 11 bases between. The CDR3 length is 14 residues. Germline CDR1 and CDR2: ENHRY and SYGVKD.